This record covers a single T cell receptor (beta chain). Its antigen is as yet unknown. These data are taken from a study of cytomegalovirus exposure and HLA in healthy donors. Study findings and constraints: A later analysis linked 15,000 to 20,000 TCR beta sequences to HLA alleles at 0.05 false discovery rate.

Primers: 60 Vbeta forward and 13 Jbeta reverse. Repertoires were generated with immunoSEQ multiplex PCR, while TCRdb's copy carries only in-frame clones and drops some. The data show about 170,000 clones, around 80% seen once. The sequenced sample consisted of PBMCs. The clonotype originates from a woman aged 45-65 years in good health and CMV-seropositive.

Written as DNA, the CDR3 is TGTGCCAGTAGTCAGGGACAGTCGTCCTACGAGCAGTACTTC. Translation gives CASSQGQSSYEQYF. V is TRBV19 and J is TRBJ2-5, with 7 positions matching TRBD1. The J call is doubtful: the DNA matches TRBJ2-7 better. The germline V gene encodes CDR1 LNHDA and CDR2 SQIVND (reference sequence). This CDR3 has 14 residues.